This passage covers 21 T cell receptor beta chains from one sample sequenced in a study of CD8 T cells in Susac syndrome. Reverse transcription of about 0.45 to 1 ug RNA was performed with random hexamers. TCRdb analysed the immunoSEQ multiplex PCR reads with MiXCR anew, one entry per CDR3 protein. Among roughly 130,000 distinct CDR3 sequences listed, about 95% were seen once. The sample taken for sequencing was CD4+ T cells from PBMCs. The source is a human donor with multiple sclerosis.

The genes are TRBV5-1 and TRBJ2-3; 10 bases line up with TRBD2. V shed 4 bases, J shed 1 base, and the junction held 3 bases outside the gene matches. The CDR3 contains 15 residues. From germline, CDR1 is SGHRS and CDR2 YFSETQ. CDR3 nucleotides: TGCGCCAGCAGCCGCGGACTAGCGGGCACAGATACGCAGTATTTT. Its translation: CASSRGLAGTDTQYF.

The CDR3 nucleotides are TGTGCCATCAGTGCACCTCGGACAGGGTCGACCGGGGAGCTGTTTTTT. The encoded protein is CAISAPRTGSTGELFF. The V call is TRBV10-3, the J call TRBJ2-2, with 8 bases fitting TRBD1. V gave up 4 bases and J gave up 5 bases; unmatched junction bases: 9. Per germline, CDR1 ENHRY and CDR2 SYGVKD. The CDR3 runs to 16 residues.

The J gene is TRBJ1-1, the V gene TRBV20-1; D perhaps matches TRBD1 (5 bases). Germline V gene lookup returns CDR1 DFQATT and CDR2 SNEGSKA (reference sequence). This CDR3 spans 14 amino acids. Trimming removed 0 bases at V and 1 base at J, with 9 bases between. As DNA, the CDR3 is TGCAGTGCTAGAGACTCGAGGGGGAACACTGAAGCTTTCTTT. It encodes CSARDSRGNTEAFF.

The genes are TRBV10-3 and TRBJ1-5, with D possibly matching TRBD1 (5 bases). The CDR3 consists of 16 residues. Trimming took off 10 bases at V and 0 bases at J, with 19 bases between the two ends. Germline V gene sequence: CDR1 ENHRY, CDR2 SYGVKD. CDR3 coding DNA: TGTGCCACCGGAAACCCGGACGGACATAGCAATCAGCCCCAGCATTTT. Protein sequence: CATGNPDGHSNQPQHF.

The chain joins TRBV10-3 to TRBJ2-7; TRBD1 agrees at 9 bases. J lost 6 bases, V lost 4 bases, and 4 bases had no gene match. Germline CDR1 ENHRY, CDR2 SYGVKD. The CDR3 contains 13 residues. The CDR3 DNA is TGTGCCATCAGTGGGACAGGGGCCCCCGAGCAGTACTTC. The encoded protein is CAISGTGAPEQYF.

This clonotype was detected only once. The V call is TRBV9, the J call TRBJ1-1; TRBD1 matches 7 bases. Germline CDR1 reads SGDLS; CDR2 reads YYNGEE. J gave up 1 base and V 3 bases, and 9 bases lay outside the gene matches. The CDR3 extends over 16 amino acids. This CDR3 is CASSAGGWGTNTEAFF. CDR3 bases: TGTGCCAGCAGCGCAGGGGGGTGGGGGACGAACACTGAAGCTTTCTTT.

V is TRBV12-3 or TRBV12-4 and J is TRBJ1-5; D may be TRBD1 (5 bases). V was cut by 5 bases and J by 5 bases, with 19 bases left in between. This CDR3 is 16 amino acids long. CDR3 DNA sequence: TGTGCCAGCAGTCGCCTAGGCCCTGGGGGATATCAGCCCCAGCATTTT. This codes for CASSRLGPGGYQPQHF.

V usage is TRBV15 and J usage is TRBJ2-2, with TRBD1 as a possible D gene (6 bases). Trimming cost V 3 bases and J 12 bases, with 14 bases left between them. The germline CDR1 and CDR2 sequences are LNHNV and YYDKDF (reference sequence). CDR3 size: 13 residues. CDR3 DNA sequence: TGTGCCACCAGCAGGCCAGGGGACACCCAGCTGTTTTTT. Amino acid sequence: CATSRPGDTQLFF. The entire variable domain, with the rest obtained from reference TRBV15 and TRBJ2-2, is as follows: DAMVIQNPRYQVTQFGKPVTLSCSQTLNHNVMYWYQQKSSQAPKLLFHYYDKDFNNEADTPDNFQSRRPNTSFCFLDIRSPGLGDTAMYLCATSRPGDTQLFFGEGSRLTVL.

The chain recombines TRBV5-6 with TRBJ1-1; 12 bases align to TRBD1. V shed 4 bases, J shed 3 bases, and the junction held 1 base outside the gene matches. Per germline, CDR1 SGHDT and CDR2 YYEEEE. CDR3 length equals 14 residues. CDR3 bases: TGTGCCAGCAGCGGGACAGGGGGCGACACTGAAGCTTTCTTT. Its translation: CASSGTGGDTEAFF. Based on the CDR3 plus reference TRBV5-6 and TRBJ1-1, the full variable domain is DAGVTQSPTHLIKTRGQQVTLRCSPKSGHDTVSWYQQALGQGPQFIFQYYEEEERQRGNFPDRFSGHQFPNYSSELNVNALLLGDSALYLCASSGTGGDTEAFFGQGTRLTVV.

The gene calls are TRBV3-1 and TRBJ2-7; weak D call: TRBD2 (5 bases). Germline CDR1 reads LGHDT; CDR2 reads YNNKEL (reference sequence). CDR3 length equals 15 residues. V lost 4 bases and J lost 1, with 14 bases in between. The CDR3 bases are TGTGCCAGCAGCCCGCGACGGGATTCTTCCTACGAGCAGTACTTC. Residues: CASSPRRDSSYEQYF.

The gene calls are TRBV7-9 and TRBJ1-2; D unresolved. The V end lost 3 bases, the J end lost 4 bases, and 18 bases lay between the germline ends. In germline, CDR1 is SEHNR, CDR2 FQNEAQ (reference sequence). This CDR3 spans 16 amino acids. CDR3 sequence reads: CASSFYGTGAGYGYTF. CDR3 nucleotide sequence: TGTGCCAGCAGCTTCTATGGAACGGGTGCAGGCTATGGCTACACCTTC.

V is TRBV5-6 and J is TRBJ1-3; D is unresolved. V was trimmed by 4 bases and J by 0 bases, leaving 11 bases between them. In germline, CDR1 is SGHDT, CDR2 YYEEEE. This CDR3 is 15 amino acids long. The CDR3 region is CASSRGPSSGNTIYF. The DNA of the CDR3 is TGTGCCAGCAGCCGTGGGCCCTCCTCTGGAAACACCATATATTTT.

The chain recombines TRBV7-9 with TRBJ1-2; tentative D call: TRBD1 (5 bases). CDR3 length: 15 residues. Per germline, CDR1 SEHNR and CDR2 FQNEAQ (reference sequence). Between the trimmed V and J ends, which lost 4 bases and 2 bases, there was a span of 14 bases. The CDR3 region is CASSSYKGTNYGYTF. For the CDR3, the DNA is TGTGCCAGCAGCTCCTACAAGGGGACCAACTATGGCTACACCTTC.

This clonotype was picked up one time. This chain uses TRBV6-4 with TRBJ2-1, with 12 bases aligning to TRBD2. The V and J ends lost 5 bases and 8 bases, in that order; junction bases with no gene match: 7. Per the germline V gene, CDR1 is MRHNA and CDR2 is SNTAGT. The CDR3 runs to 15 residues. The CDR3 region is CASSHGLAGRDEQFF. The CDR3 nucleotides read TGTGCCAGCAGTCACGGACTAGCGGGGCGGGATGAGCAGTTCTTC.

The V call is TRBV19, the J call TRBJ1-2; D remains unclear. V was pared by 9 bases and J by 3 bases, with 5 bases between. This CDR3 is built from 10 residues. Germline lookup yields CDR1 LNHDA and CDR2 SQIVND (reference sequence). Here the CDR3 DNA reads TGTGCCAGCCGAGACTATGGCTACACCTTC. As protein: CASRDYGYTF.

The chain's CDR3 is CSARDQETQYF. The CDR3 DNA reads as TGCAGTGCTAGAGATCAAGAGACCCAGTACTTC. The rearrangement uses TRBV20-1 and TRBJ2-5; no definite D call. V gave up 0 bases and J gave up 2 bases, with 1 base separating them. Germline V gene data show CDR1 as DFQATT and CDR2 as SNEGSKA (reference sequence). The CDR3 contains 11 residues.

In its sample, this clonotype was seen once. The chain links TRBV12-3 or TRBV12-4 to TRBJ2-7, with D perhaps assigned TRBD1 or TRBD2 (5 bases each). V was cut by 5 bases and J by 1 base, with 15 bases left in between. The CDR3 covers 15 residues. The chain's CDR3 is CASSPGRGHSYEQYF. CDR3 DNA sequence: TGTGCCAGCAGTCCAGGGAGAGGCCATTCCTACGAGCAGTACTTC.

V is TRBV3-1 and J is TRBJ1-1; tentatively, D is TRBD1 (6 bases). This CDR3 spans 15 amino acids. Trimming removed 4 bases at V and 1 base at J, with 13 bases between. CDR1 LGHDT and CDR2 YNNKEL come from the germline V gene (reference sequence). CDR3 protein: CASSLSDSQNTEAFF. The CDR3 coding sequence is TGTGCCAGCAGCCTATCGGACAGCCAGAACACTGAAGCTTTCTTT.

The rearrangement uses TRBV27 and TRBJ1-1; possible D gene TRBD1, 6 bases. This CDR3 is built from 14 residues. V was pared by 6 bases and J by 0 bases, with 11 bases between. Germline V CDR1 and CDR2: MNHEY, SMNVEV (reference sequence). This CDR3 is CASRVDRMNTEAFF. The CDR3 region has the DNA TGTGCCAGCAGGGTGGACAGAATGAACACTGAAGCTTTCTTT.

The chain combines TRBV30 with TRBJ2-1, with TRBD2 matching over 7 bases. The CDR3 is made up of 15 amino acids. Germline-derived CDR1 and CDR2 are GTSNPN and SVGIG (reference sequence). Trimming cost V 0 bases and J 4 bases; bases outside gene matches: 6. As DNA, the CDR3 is TGTGCCTGGAGTGTCGCTAGCGGCGCTTACAATGAGCAGTTCTTC. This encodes CAWSVASGAYNEQFF. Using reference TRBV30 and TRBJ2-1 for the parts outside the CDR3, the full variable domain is SQTIHQWPATLVQPVGSPLSLECTVEGTSNPNLYWYRQAAGRGLQLLFYSVGIGQISSEVPQNLSASRPQDRQFILSSKKLLLSDSGFYLCAWSVASGAYNEQFFGPGTRLTVL.

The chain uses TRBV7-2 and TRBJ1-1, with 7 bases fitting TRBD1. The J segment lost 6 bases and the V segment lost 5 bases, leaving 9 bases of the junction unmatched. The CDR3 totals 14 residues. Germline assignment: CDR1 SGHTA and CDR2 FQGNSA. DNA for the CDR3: TGTGCCAGCAGCCCCCGACAGGGCCTAGCTGAAGCTTTCTTT. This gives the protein CASSPRQGLAEAFF.